This T cell receptor (beta chain) was retrieved from a study of identical twins. This CDR3 region has 13 residues. The germline V and J ends were trimmed by 6 bases and 1 base, with 9 bases remaining between them. CDR1 is SQVTM and CDR2 is ANQGSEA in the germline V gene. In TCRdb, the 5' RACE reads were re-called with MiXCR into one record per CDR3 protein. The data show 500,000 to 650,000 distinct CDR3 sequences, with around 7.5% seen just once and 1.6% held by the top ten. This clonotype was seen ten or more times. The same data also went into a second study, on yellow fever vaccine responses in identical twins.

The rearrangement joins TRBV29-1 to TRBJ2-2; D gene ambiguous. This sequence was found in a woman younger than 35 in good health. Sequenced: PBMCs. The DNA for the CDR3 is TGCAGCGTCCGAACACAGAACACCGGGGAGCTGTTTTTT. This translates into CSVRTQNTGELFF.